The next 10 T cell receptor beta chains were all read from a single sample in a study of tumor and adjacent non-tumor tissue in lung cancer. Three rounds of nested PCR, following a modified ARM-PCR protocol, produced the TCRbeta library. TCRdb recomputed calls from the multiplex PCR reads with MiXCR, one row per CDR3 protein. The repertoire holds approximately 120,000 distinct CDR3 sequences, with 66% as singletons. This sample's RNA came from whole unsorted tissue. The sample comprised lung tumor tissue. These receptors were collected from a man aged 30 to 39 with non-small cell lung cancer.

This clonotype was counted ten times or more. The J gene is TRBJ2-1, the V gene TRBV4-3, with unresolved D. Germline values: CDR1 LGHNA, CDR2 YSLEER. The ends were cut back, 0 bases at V and 8 bases at J, with 20 bases in the middle. The CDR3 contains 17 residues. CDR3 in DNA: TGCGCCAGCAGCCAAGATTTGGTTACGGCGGCTGGAGATGAGCAGTTCTTC. This sequence encodes CASSQDLVTAAGDEQFF.

About this clonotype itself: Germline and junction disagree at one end, which may indicate a read error. This chain uses TRBV29-1 with TRBJ2-7; D tentatively fits TRBD1 or TRBD2 (5 bases each). The CDR3 spans 13 residues. The germline V gene has CDR1 SQVTM and CDR2 ANQGSEA. The CDR3 coding sequence is TGTAGCGTCCGTCAGGAGCAGGGATACGAGCACTACTTC. Translated, it gives CSVRQEQGYEHYF.

This clonotype was seen ten or more times. J is TRBJ2-5 and V is TRBV6-5; D unresolved. Germline values: CDR1 MNHEY, CDR2 SVGAGI. The length of the CDR3 is 16 residues. V was trimmed by 2 bases and J by 4 bases, leaving 17 bases between them. The CDR3 loop reads CASSYDRSLAGETQYF. As DNA, the CDR3 is TGTGCCAGCAGTTACGACCGTTCTCTGGCCGGAGAGACCCAGTACTTC.

This clonotype was seen only once. Mismatch with germline at one junction end may stem from a read error. The chain couples TRBV30 to TRBJ1-2; D not certain. CDR1 is GTSNPN and CDR2 is SVGIG in the germline V gene (reference sequence). The CDR3 runs 13 residues. The CDR3 DNA is TGTGTCTGGAGTGTACTTAGCACCTATGGCTACACCTTC. The encoded protein is CVWSVLSTYGYTF.

This clonotype was counted once. A much larger clone lies a single base off, so this may be a read error. The chain couples TRBV6-6 to TRBJ2-6; D is perhaps TRBD1 (5 bases). The germline gives CDR1 MNHNY, CDR2 SVGAGI (reference sequence). This CDR3 spans 15 amino acids. CDR3 nucleotides: TGTGCCAGCAGGGGAACAGGATCTGGGGCCAACGACCTGACTTTC. Protein sequence: CASRGTGSGANDLTF.

This clonotype is labeled as medium-sized. This chain links TRBV5-4 with TRBJ2-7, with 7 positions matching TRBD1. The CDR3 sequence is 15 residues long. Germline V lookup: CDR1 SGHNT, CDR2 YYREEE (reference sequence). With 3 bases clipped from V and 7 bases from J, the junction kept 13 bases outside the gene matches. The CDR3 region has the DNA TGTGCCAGCAGCTATGACAGGGAAGGGGCTTGGGAGCAGTACTTC. Translation gives CASSYDREGAWEQYF.

Comment on this clonotype: The junction shows a germline mismatch at one end, possibly a read error. CDR3 coding DNA: TGTGCCAGCAGCTTAGGGGGGGCTGGAAATTCAGCCCTCCACTTT. Encoded protein: CASSLGGAGNSALHF. This chain connects TRBV7-9 to TRBJ1-6, with a tentative D call TRBD1 (6 bases). Looked up from germline, CDR1 is SEHNR and CDR2 is FQNEAQ (reference sequence). The CDR3 spans 15 residues.

About this clonotype itself: Compared with germline, one end of the junction differs, possibly owing to a read error. The rearrangement links TRBV6-2 or TRBV6-3 to TRBJ1-5; 10 bases map to TRBD1. The CDR3 totals 16 residues. Germline V lookup: CDR1 MNHEY, CDR2 SVGEGT. The CDR3 region has the DNA TGTGTCAGCCTACAAACCGGACAGGGGGAAAATCAGCCCCAGGATTTT. This translates into CVSLQTGQGENQPQDF.

This clonotype turned up a few times. The rearrangement joins TRBV6-5 to TRBJ2-2, with 8 positions matching TRBD2. Germline trimming cut 6 bases from V and 4 bases from J; bases unmatched to any gene: 10. Germline V gene data show CDR1 as MNHEY and CDR2 as SVGAGI. The CDR3 sequence is 16 residues long. The CDR3 DNA follows: TGTGCCAGCAGCAGAAGACTTAGCGGGACCACCGGGGAGCTGTTTTTT. The encoded protein is CASSRRLSGTTGELFF.

Remarks on this clonotype: A much larger clone lies one base from this, so it may be a read error. As the CDR3 is not closed by the conserved phenylalanine or tryptophan, this likely results from a read error. V usage is TRBV12-3 or TRBV12-4 and J usage is TRBJ2-1, with 9 bases lining up with TRBD1. V dropped 5 bases and J dropped 5; count of bases not matched to a gene: 4. This CDR3 spans 14 amino acids. Here the CDR3 reads CASSIRDRDNEQFL. As DNA, the CDR3 is TGTGCCAGCAGTATCCGGGACAGGGACAATGAGCAGTTCTTA.